This passage covers 21 T cell receptor beta chains from one sample sequenced in a study of blood T cell repertoires in COVID-19. Profiled with immunoSEQ multiplex PCR; TCRdb holds only in-frame clones, not every one. The sample includes fewer than 11,000 clones, 80% to 90% of them seen just once. The sample was peripheral blood. The receptors stem from a human donor in a cohort sampled during active COVID-19.

The gene calls are TRBV6-6 and TRBJ1-2; 8 bases align to TRBD1. This CDR3 spans 14 amino acids. The germline CDR1 and CDR2 sequences are MNHNY and SVGAGI (reference sequence). V was clipped by 6 bases and J by 2 bases; unmatched bases: 5. CDR3 nucleotides: TGTGCCAGCAGACGGGGACAGGAGAACTATGGCTACACCTTC. The encoded protein is CASRRGQENYGYTF.

The V call is TRBV7-8, the J call TRBJ2-3; D ambiguous. The CDR3 totals 13 residues. The V end lost 1 base, the J end lost 3 bases, and 5 bases lay between the germline ends. Looked up from germline, CDR1 is SGHVS and CDR2 is FQNEAQ. In nucleotides, the CDR3 is TGTGCCAGCAGCTTAGAACGGACAGATACGCAGTATTTT. Translating it yields CASSLERTDTQYF. The complete variable domain, with remaining parts taken from reference TRBV7-8 and TRBJ2-3, reads GAGVSQSPRYKVAKRGQDVALRCDPISGHVSLFWYQQALGQGPEFLTYFQNEAQLDKSGLPSDRFFAERPEGSVSTLKIQRTQQEDSAVYLCASSLERTDTQYFGPGTRLTVL.

The rearrangement joins TRBV7-9 to TRBJ2-1, with D tentatively TRBD1 (5 bases). The CDR3 is 16 residues long. Germline V gene sequence: CDR1 SEHNR, CDR2 FQNEAQ (reference sequence). V lost 5 bases and J 2 bases, leaving 16 bases between the germline ends. The CDR3 region is CASSLTTGFAYNEQFF. The CDR3 bases are TGTGCCAGCAGCCTTACCACAGGATTCGCCTACAATGAGCAGTTCTTC.

V is TRBV27 and J is TRBJ1-6, with D possibly TRBD1 on 5 matching bases. The CDR3 contains 15 residues. Between the trimmed V and J ends, which lost 3 bases and 7 bases, there was a span of 13 bases. Per the germline V gene, CDR1 is MNHEY and CDR2 is SMNVEV (reference sequence). CDR3 sequence reads: CASSLGSAGNSPLHF. As DNA, the CDR3 is TGTGCCAGCAGTTTGGGGTCGGCAGGGAATTCACCCCTCCACTTT.

This rearrangement joins TRBV3-1 (or the pseudogene TRBV3-2) to TRBJ1-3; no clear D gene. The CDR3 has 16 amino acids. Germline CDR1 LGHDT, CDR2 YNNKEL (reference sequence). Trimming shortened V by 1 base and J by 0 bases, and 10 bases separated the two germline ends. The CDR3 sequence is CASSQASGLSGNTIYF. The CDR3 DNA reads as TGTGCCAGCAGCCAAGCCTCAGGCCTCTCTGGAAACACCATATATTTT.

This clone occurred once. The chain carries TRBV5-1 and TRBJ2-6; either TRBD1 or TRBD2 may fit D (5 bases each). Germline assignment: CDR1 SGHRS and CDR2 YFSETQ. This CDR3 is 16 amino acids long. Trimming removed 4 bases at V and 4 bases at J, with 15 bases between. CDR3 in DNA: TGCGCCAGCAGCCTGGGACGAGGTACCGGGGCCAACGTCCTGACTTTC. Amino acids: CASSLGRGTGANVLTF.

The chain is built from TRBV9 and TRBJ1-6, with 10 positions matching TRBD1. This CDR3 is 16 amino acids long. Unmatched junction bases numbered 6, after V lost 0 bases and J lost 9 bases. Per germline, CDR1 SGDLS and CDR2 YYNGEE. Written as DNA, the CDR3 is TGTGCCAGCAGCGTAGGGGACAGGGGTCAGGCTTCACCCCTCCACTTT. It translates to CASSVGDRGQASPLHF.

The J gene is TRBJ2-7, the V gene TRBV4-1; 8 nucleotides align to TRBD2. Per the germline V gene, CDR1 is MGHRA and CDR2 is YSYEKL. CDR3 size: 14 residues. V shed 3 bases and J 3 bases; nucleotides not matched to a gene: 4. CDR3 amino acids: CASSQTGTSYEQYF. In nucleotides, the CDR3 is TGCGCCAGCAGCCAGACCGGGACTAGCTACGAGCAGTACTTC.

There are a few counts of this clone. V and J are TRBV29-1 and TRBJ1-2; 8 positions match TRBD1. Germline V lookup: CDR1 SQVTM, CDR2 ANQGSEA. The CDR3 totals 13 residues. Unmatched junction bases numbered 9, after V lost 6 bases and J lost 6 bases. CDR3 amino acids: CSVAGGEGNGYTF. DNA for the CDR3: TGCAGCGTAGCAGGGGGCGAAGGAAATGGCTACACCTTC.

This clone appeared a few times. V gene TRBV21-1 combines with J gene TRBJ2-5; the table's D gene call, TRBD2, was not cross checked with the DNA. TRBV21-1 is shown as a pseudogene. This CDR3 is 14 amino acids long. Written as DNA, the CDR3 is TGTGCCACCCTCCTACCAGCGGGGCAAGAGACCCAGTACTTC. This translates into CATLLPAGQETQYF.

The chain carries TRBV11-3 and TRBJ2-1; D gene uncertain. V shed 1 base and J shed 0 bases, with 22 bases lying between them. The CDR3 has 20 amino acids. Germline V lookup: CDR1 SGHNT, CDR2 YENEEA. The CDR3 protein is CASSLGWQESSLYSYNEQFF. As DNA, the CDR3 is TGTGCCAGCAGCTTAGGTTGGCAGGAAAGCTCGCTATACTCCTACAATGAGCAGTTCTTC.

The chain uses TRBV27 and TRBJ1-5; 10 bases agree with TRBD1. CDR3 size: 17 residues. The V gene end was trimmed by 6 bases and the J gene end by 4 bases; junction bases not matched to a gene: 12. Germline CDR1 is MNHEY and CDR2 is SMNVEV (reference sequence). The CDR3 here is CASSSSRDRGNNQPQHF. The CDR3 DNA follows: TGTGCCAGCAGCTCAAGCCGGGACAGGGGTAATAATCAGCCCCAGCATTTT.

The gene calls are TRBV3-1 (or the pseudogene TRBV3-2) and TRBJ2-3; D is possibly TRBD2 (6 bases). Deletions cut 6 bases from V and 7 bases from J, with 20 bases between. The CDR3 is made up of 15 amino acids. In germline, CDR1 is LGHDT, CDR2 YNNKEL (reference sequence). DNA of the CDR3: TGTGCCAGCAGGCAGACTAGGGCCTTTCAAAATACGCAGTATTTT. Amino acid sequence: CASRQTRAFQNTQYF.

This chain joins TRBV7-3 and TRBJ2-1; TRBD2 matches 12 bases. The V segment lost 5 bases and the J segment 7 bases; nucleotides outside the gene matches: 12. This CDR3 contains 17 residues. From germline, CDR1 is SGHTA and CDR2 FQGTGA. CDR3 sequence reads: CASSLEPTSGGKNEQFF. As DNA, the CDR3 is TGTGCCAGCAGCCTCGAACCGACTAGCGGGGGTAAAAATGAGCAGTTCTTC.

The chain employs TRBV7-9 and TRBJ2-1, with D possibly matching TRBD2 (7 bases). Per germline, CDR1 SEHNR and CDR2 FQNEAQ (reference sequence). V was shortened by 5 bases and J by 8 bases, with 19 bases between the two germline ends. This CDR3 has 15 residues. The CDR3 sequence: CASSLGGHLGDEQFF. Written as DNA, the CDR3 is TGTGCCAGCAGCCTGGGGGGGCACCTCGGCGATGAGCAGTTCTTC.

This chain uses TRBV15 with TRBJ2-2; 7 positions agree with TRBD2. Germline V gene lookup returns CDR1 LNHNV and CDR2 YYDKDF (reference sequence). CDR3 length: 17 residues. After removal of 0 bases from V and 5 bases from J, the junction contained 9 bases not matched to a gene. The CDR3 nucleotides are TGTGCCACCAGCAGAGATCTCGGAGGGAGGGAGACCGGGGAGCTGTTTTTT. This encodes CATSRDLGGRETGELFF.

This chain connects TRBV27 to TRBJ2-6; 10 bases line up with TRBD1. The length of the CDR3 is 17 residues. Germline V gene data show CDR1 as MNHEY and CDR2 as SMNVEV (reference sequence). The ends lost 5 bases at V and 2 bases at J; junction bases unmatched: 6. The CDR3 sequence: CASSPRQGAAGANVLTF. The CDR3 DNA reads TGTGCCAGCAGTCCTCGACAGGGGGCGGCTGGGGCCAACGTCCTGACTTTC. Looking up the rest from reference TRBV27 and TRBJ2-6 gives the full variable domain: EAQVTQNPRYLITVTGKKLTVTCSQNMNHEYMSWYRQDPGLGLRQIYYSMNVEVTDKGDVPEGYKVSRKEKRNFPLILESPSPNQTSLYFCASSPRQGAAGANVLTFGAGSRLTVL.

The chain joins TRBV19 to TRBJ1-4; 8 bases align to TRBD1. Germline CDR1 LNHDA, CDR2 SQIVND (reference sequence). The CDR3 covers 16 residues. V lost 11 bases to trimming and J lost 0 bases; unmatched junction nucleotides: 11. The CDR3: CALGQGGMTTNEKLFF. The CDR3 coding sequence is TGTGCCCTCGGACAGGGCGGAATGACAACTAATGAAAAACTGTTTTTT.

The chain links TRBV5-1 to TRBJ2-1, with 7 bases that match TRBD1. This CDR3 region has 14 residues. CDR1 and CDR2 from the germline V gene are SGHRS and YFSETQ. Germline trimming cut 0 bases from V and 6 bases from J; bases unmatched to any gene: 3. The CDR3 is CASSLGTGLNEQFF. DNA for the CDR3: TGCGCCAGCAGCTTGGGGACAGGTCTCAATGAGCAGTTCTTC.

This clone has only one observation. The J gene is TRBJ1-2, the V gene TRBV28, with TRBD1 matching over 9 bases. Germline V gene data show CDR1 as MDHEN and CDR2 as SYDVKM. The V and J ends lost 3 bases and 4 bases, in that order; junction bases with no gene match: 24. The length of the CDR3 is 21 residues. CDR3 DNA: TGTGCCAGCAGTTTCCCCCAGGACAGGGGACTTCGTTTGACCTTTGGCTATGGCTACACCTTC. Its translation is CASSFPQDRGLRLTFGYGYTF.

The chain recombines TRBV7-3 with TRBJ1-1; D is possibly TRBD1 (5 bases). CDR1 is SGHTA, CDR2 FQGTGA, per germline. V shed 5 bases and J shed 5 bases, with 15 bases lying between them. CDR3 size: 14 residues. CDR3 region: CASSGTMVGTEAFF. As DNA, the CDR3 is TGTGCCAGCAGCGGGACTATGGTGGGGACTGAAGCTTTCTTT.